This T cell receptor beta chain was sequenced during a study of CD8 T cells in ankylosing spondylitis. The CDR3 length is 18 residues. V was clipped by 6 bases and J by 5 bases; unmatched bases: 16. The V gene's germline CDR1 is SGHAT and CDR2 FQNNGV. From the 5' RACE reads, TCRdb called clonotypes with MiXCR, one entry per CDR3 protein. The sample has 150,000 to 200,000 distinct CDR3 sequences; approximately 13% are singletons. In this sample, this clonotype turned up many times. The specimen sequenced was blood, either unsorted or a sorted T cell fraction (not recorded which). The clonotype comes from a female donor with ankylosing spondylitis or in good health (not recorded which). The chain has TRBV11-2 and TRBJ2-1; 10 bases line up with TRBD2. Here the CDR3 reads CASSGLAVNSLTHNEQFF. The CDR3 nucleotides read TGTGCCAGCAGTGGACTAGCGGTAAATTCCCTAACCCACAATGAGCAGTTCTTC.